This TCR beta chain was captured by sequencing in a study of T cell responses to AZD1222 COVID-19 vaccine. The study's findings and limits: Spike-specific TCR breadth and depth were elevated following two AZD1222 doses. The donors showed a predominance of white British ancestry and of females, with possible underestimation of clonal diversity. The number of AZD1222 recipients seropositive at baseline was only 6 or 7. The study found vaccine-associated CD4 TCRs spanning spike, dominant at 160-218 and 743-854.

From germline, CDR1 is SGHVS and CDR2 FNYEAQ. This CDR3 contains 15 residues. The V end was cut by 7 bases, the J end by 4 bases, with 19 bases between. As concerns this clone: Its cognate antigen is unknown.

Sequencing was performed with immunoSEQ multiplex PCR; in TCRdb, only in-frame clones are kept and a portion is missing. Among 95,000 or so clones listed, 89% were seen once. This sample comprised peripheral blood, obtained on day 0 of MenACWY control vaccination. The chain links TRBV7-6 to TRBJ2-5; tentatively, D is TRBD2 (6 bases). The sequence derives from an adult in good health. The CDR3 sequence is CASKGSGTRVETQYF. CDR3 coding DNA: TGTGCCAGCAAGGGCTCAGGGACTCGCGTAGAGACCCAGTACTTC.